This T cell receptor beta chain comes out of a study of cytomegalovirus exposure and HLA in healthy donors. The donors were members of the roughly 130-subject validation cohort (separate from the approximately 670-subject first cohort). Germline loops: CDR1 SGHTA, CDR2 FQGNSA. J was trimmed by 3 bases and V by 4 bases; bases with no gene match: 2. The CDR3 is made up of 14 amino acids. The data were produced by immunoSEQ multiplex PCR, yet TCRdb's version contains in-frame clones alone and is incomplete. The repertoire holds a few hundred thousand clones, with approximately 80% as singletons. Sequences were obtained from PBMCs. This sequence was found in a woman aged 25 to 39 in good health and CMV-seropositive. The chain carries TRBV7-2 and TRBJ2-3; 9 nucleotides agree with TRBD2. CDR3 bases: TGTGCCAGCAGCTCCCTAGCGGGGACAGATACGCAGTATTTT. Protein: CASSSLAGTDTQYF.